This record covers a single TCR beta chain. Antigen specificity is unknown. These data originate in a study of cytomegalovirus exposure and HLA in healthy donors. Study results and limitations: The authors excluded some V segments, including TRBV6-2 and TRBV6-3, as indistinguishable. Altogether, some 170 TCR beta chains were recorded as cytomegalovirus-associated. Trimming of TCR beta V- and J-genes showed a link, identified in a later analysis, to a missense DCLRE1C variant. A likely sequencing artifact accounted for one observed cluster of highly shared sequence variants.

Germline-derived CDR1 and CDR2 are SGHRS and YFSETQ. V shed 4 bases and J shed 4 bases, with 17 bases lying between them. The CDR3 runs 15 residues. Researchers ran the PCR with 60 Vbeta and 13 Jbeta primers. The method was immunoSEQ multiplex PCR; TCRdb's version includes in-frame clones alone and lacks a portion of them. Here the sample spans over 100,000 clones, about two thirds being singletons. Sequencing input: PBMCs. The origin of this receptor is a woman aged 70-85 years in good health and CMV-seropositive. This chain links TRBV5-1 with TRBJ2-5, with D tentatively TRBD1 (7 bases). The CDR3 region is CASSPSTGRGETQYF. In DNA form, the CDR3 reads TGCGCCAGCAGCCCCTCGACAGGGCGGGGAGAGACCCAGTACTTC. Combining the CDR3 with reference TRBV5-1 and TRBJ2-5 gives the whole variable domain KAGVTQTPRYLIKTRGQQVTLSCSPISGHRSVSWYQQTPGQGLQFLFEYFSETQRNKGNFPGRFSGRQFSNSRSEMNVSTLELGDSALYLCASSPSTGRGETQYFGPGTRLLVL.